The 10 T cell receptor beta chains below all came from one sample that was sequenced in a study of T-cell reconstitution after alpha-beta-depleted transplantation in children. For TCRbeta, the library was prepared with unique molecular identifiers. TCRdb used MiXCR to reprocess the PCR reads, holding one entry per CDR3 protein. The sample includes around 960,000 distinct CDR3 sequences, about 31% of them seen just once. Sequencing was performed on PBMCs, mostly from graft donor cells, taken 360 days after TCRalphabeta/CD19-depleted stem cell transplant. The receptors here all came from a boy younger than two who had a stem cell transplant for SCID, so the T cells may come from the graft donor.

V usage is TRBV12-3 or TRBV12-4 and J usage is TRBJ1-6, with 8 positions matching TRBD1. Trimming removed 6 bases from V and 0 bases from J; junction bases left unmatched: 13. The CDR3 length is 19 residues. The CDR3, as DNA: TGTGCCAGCAGCAGGGACAGGCGGCGTCCCAGCTCCTATAATTCACCCCTCCACTTT. This sequence encodes CASSRDRRRPSSYNSPLHF.

This clonotype was seen only a few times. This chain joins TRBV5-6 and TRBJ2-1; D is unresolved. This CDR3 comprises 16 residues. With 4 bases removed from V and 2 bases from J, the gap between germline ends came to 16 bases. In germline, CDR1 is SGHDT, CDR2 YYEEEE. This chain's CDR3 is CASSLVVTAPYNEQFF. The CDR3 DNA sequence: TGTGCCAGCAGCCTGGTGGTGACTGCCCCCTACAATGAGCAGTTCTTC. The full variable domain, its missing parts supplied by reference TRBV5-6 and TRBJ2-1, is DAGVTQSPTHLIKTRGQQVTLRCSPKSGHDTVSWYQQALGQGPQFIFQYYEEEERQRGNFPDRFSGHQFPNYSSELNVNALLLGDSALYLCASSLVVTAPYNEQFFGPGTRLTVL.

V and J are TRBV25-1 and TRBJ1-2; D unresolved. Deletions cut 8 bases from V and 7 bases from J, with 11 bases between. The CDR3 runs to 11 residues. Germline loops: CDR1 MGHDK, CDR2 SYGVNS. The DNA for the CDR3 is TGTGCCAGCTTGGCCACTGGTGGCTACACCTTC. It translates to CASLATGGYTF.

The V gene is TRBV20-1, the J gene TRBJ2-7; 8 positions match TRBD2. Losses at the gene ends were 4 bases for V and 5 bases for J; bases not matched to a gene: 10. Germline CDR1 DFQATT, CDR2 SNEGSKA (reference sequence). The CDR3 is 14 residues long. CDR3 loop: CSAKRTSGGNEQYF. Written as DNA, the CDR3 is TGCAGTGCTAAGAGAACTAGCGGTGGTAACGAGCAGTACTTC.

This clonotype came up a few times. As DNA, the CDR3 is TGTGCCAGCAGCTTGAAAGGACTAGCGGGGGTTGAGACCCAGTACTTC. Protein sequence: CASSLKGLAGVETQYF. The chain uses TRBV7-2 and TRBJ2-5; 13 nucleotides match TRBD2. CDR1 SGHTA and CDR2 FQGNSA come from the germline V gene. The CDR3 is 16 amino acids. Germline trimming cut 3 bases from V and 5 bases from J; bases unmatched to any gene: 6.

This clonotype was observed a handful of times. The chain employs TRBV5-1 and TRBJ2-1; 11 positions agree with TRBD1. The trim removed 2 bases at V and 5 bases at J, leaving 9 bases unmatched. CDR3 length equals 17 residues. Germline-derived CDR1 and CDR2 are SGHRS and YFSETQ. The CDR3 DNA is TGCGCCAGCAGCTTCCCGGGACAGGGGGTAAGAGACAATGAGCAGTTCTTC. It encodes CASSFPGQGVRDNEQFF.

The chain uses TRBV6-2 or TRBV6-3 and TRBJ2-7, with D maybe TRBD1 (5 bases). The length of the CDR3 is 16 residues. Germline CDR1 reads MNHEY; CDR2 reads SVGEGT. Trimming stripped 7 bases from V and 0 bases from J, with 19 bases between. CDR3 sequence reads: CASTPLLRGASYEQYF. CDR3 nucleotides: TGTGCCAGCACCCCGCTCCTCCGTGGGGCCTCCTACGAGCAGTACTTC.

This sequence joins TRBV12-3 or TRBV12-4 and TRBJ1-4, with 9 bases fitting TRBD1. J gave up 0 bases and V 3 bases, and 5 bases lay outside the gene matches. The CDR3 spans 17 residues. The CDR3 loop is CASSLGTGSPTNEKLFF. The CDR3 coding sequence is TGTGCCAGCAGTTTGGGGACAGGGTCTCCAACTAATGAAAAACTGTTTTTT.

This chain joins TRBV11-2 and TRBJ2-5; D call uncertain. CDR3 length: 14 residues. Germline V gene lookup returns CDR1 SGHAT and CDR2 FQNNGV. Trimming cost V 2 bases and J 2 bases, with 9 bases left between them. The CDR3 reads CASSLRRAQETQYF. As DNA, the CDR3 is TGTGCCAGCAGCTTAAGGCGCGCACAAGAGACCCAGTACTTC.

This clonotype was counted a few times. This chain uses TRBV29-1 with TRBJ2-3, with 14 bases that match TRBD2. Germline-derived CDR1 and CDR2 are SQVTM and ANQGSEA. Unmatched junction bases numbered 9, after V lost 7 bases and J lost 0 bases. This CDR3 comprises 17 residues. The DNA for the CDR3 is TGCAGCGCTCGTCGACTAGCGGGGGGGGCTAGCACAGATACGCAGTATTTT. It is translated as CSARRLAGGASTDTQYF.